This TCR beta chain was retrieved from a study of blood T cell repertoires in COVID-19. As for the study in general: Italy, Spain and the United States were the sources of the convalescent and acute COVID-19 samples. From T cells, B-cell-depleted T cells, or PBMCs came the material, which was cDNA or gDNA.

The authors' processing: Nucleated cell counts were estimated from reference gene primer amplification. The table came from immunoSEQ multiplex PCR; TCRdb's copy has only in-frame clones and leaves some out. V and J calls and clone size are given by that table; D and trimming were obtained from the DNA. Seen here are under 250,000 clones, 80% to 90% observed once, and the top ten hold 2% to 3%. In the case of this clone: Compared with germline, one end of the junction differs, possibly owing to a read error.

Per the germline V gene, CDR1 is MNHNY and CDR2 is SVGAGI (reference sequence). This CDR3 is built from 14 residues. Material: peripheral blood. This TCR was recovered from a woman between 40 and 50 years old with active or convalescent COVID-19. The V and J genes are TRBV6-6 and TRBJ2-2; the D gene is possibly TRBD2 (6 bases). The CDR3: CAGSYLEGTGELFF. For the CDR3, the DNA is TGTGCCGGCAGTTACTTGGAGGGCACCGGGGAGCTGTTTTTT.